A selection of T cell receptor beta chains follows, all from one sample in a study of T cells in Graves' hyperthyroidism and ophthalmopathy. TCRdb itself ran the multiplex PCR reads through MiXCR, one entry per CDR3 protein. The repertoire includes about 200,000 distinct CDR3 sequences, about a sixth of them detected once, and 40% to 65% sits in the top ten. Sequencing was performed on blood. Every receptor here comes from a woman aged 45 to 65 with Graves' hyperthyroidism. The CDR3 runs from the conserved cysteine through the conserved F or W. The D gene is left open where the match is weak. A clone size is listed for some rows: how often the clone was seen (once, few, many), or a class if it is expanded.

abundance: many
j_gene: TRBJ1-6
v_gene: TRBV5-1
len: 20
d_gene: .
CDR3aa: CASSFRLLAEPRDDNSPLHF
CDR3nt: TGCGCCAGCAGCTTTCGGCTCCTAGCCGAACCCCGTGACGATAATTCACCCCTCCACTTT

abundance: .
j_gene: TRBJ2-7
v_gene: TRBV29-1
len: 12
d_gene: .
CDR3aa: CSVIADLFEQYF
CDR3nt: TGCAGCGTTATAGCGGACCTTTTCGAGCAGTACTTC

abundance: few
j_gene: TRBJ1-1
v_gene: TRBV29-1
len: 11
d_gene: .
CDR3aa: CSVVPGIEAFF
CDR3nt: TGCAGCGTTGTTCCCGGGATTGAAGCTTTCTTT

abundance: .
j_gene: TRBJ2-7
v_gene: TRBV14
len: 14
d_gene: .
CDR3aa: CASSQVGLSYEQYF
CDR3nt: TGTGCCAGCAGCCAAGTTGGGCTCTCCTACGAGCAGTACTTC

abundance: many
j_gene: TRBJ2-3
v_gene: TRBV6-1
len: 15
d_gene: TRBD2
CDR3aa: CASRTAGSSTDTQYF
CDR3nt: TGTGCCAGCAGAACAGCGGGATCTAGCACAGATACGCAGTATTTT

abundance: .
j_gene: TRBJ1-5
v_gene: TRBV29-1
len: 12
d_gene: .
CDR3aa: CSVGHKNQPQHF
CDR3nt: TGCAGCGTAGGACACAAGAATCAGCCCCAGCATTTT

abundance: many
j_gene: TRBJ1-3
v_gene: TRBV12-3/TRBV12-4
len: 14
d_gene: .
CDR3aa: CASSPTYSGNTIYF
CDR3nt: TGTGCCAGCAGCCCGACTTACTCTGGAAACACCATATATTTT

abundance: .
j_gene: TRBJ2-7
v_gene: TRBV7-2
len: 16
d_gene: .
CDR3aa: CASSLEKRLGAYEQYF
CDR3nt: TGTGCCAGCAGCTTAGAAAAGAGACTTGGCGCCTACGAGCAGTACTTC

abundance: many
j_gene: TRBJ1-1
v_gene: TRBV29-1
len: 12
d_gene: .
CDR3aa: CSVAQGNTEAFF
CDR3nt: TGCAGCGTTGCCCAGGGGAACACTGAAGCTTTCTTT

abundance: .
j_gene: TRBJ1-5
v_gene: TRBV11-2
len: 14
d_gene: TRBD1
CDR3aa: CASTGQGGNQPQHF
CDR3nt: TGTGCCAGCACAGGACAGGGGGGGAATCAGCCCCAGCATTTT

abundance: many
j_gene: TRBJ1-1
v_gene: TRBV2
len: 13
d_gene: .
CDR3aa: CAREGRENTEAFF
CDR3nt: TGTGCCAGGGAGGGACGGGAGAACACTGAAGCTTTCTTT

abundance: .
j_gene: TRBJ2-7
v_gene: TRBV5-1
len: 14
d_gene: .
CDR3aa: CASSASRASYEQYF
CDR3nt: TGCGCCAGCAGCGCGTCCAGGGCCAGTTACGAGCAGTACTTC

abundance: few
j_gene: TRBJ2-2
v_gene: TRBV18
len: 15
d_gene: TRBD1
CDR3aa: CASSTGTGHTGELFF
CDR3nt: TGTGCCAGCTCAACCGGGACAGGGCACACCGGGGAGCTGTTTTTT

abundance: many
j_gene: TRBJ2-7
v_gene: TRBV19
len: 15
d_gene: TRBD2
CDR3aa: CASSLVGEGRYEQYF
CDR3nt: TGTGCCAGTAGTCTCGTGGGGGAGGGCCGATACGAGCAGTACTTC

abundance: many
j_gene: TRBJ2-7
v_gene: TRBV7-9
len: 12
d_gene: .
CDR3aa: CASRLDSNEQYF
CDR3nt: TGTGCCAGCAGGCTGGATTCGAACGAGCAGTACTTC

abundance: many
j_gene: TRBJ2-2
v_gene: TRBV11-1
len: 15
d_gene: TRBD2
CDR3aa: CASRRTSGRDGELFF
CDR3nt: TGTGCCAGCAGACGGACTAGCGGGCGGGACGGGGAGCTGTTTTTT

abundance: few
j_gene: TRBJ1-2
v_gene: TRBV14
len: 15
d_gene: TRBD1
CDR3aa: CASSQGQGASSGYTF
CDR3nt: TGTGCCAGCAGCCAAGGACAGGGGGCATCTTCTGGCTACACCTTC